The clone carrying this T cell receptor beta chain was seen at least ten times. MiXCR, run by TCRdb on the PCR reads, gives a single entry per CDR3 protein. This repertoire shows some 590,000 distinct CDR3 sequences, 25% found once; its top ten account for approximately 0.75%. The sample comes from a study of molecular identifiers for immune sequencing clone quantification. The CDR3 runs 14 residues. Germline V gene lookup returns CDR1 SQVTM and CDR2 ANQGSEA. V was pared by 4 bases and J by 0 bases, with 6 bases of the junction left unmatched. Sorting captured naive CD8 T cells as CD8+CD4-CCR7+CD45RA+.

The clonotype comes from a human donor in good health. Some libraries in this study had Jurkat cell RNA spiked in. The source material was naive CD8+ T cells from blood, with Jurkat cell RNA spiked in. Subset in this sample: FACS-sorted CD8+CD4-CCR7+CD45RA+ naive T cells. V gene TRBV29-1 combines with J gene TRBJ2-7; 7 nucleotides align to TRBD1. For the CDR3, the DNA is TGCAGCGTTGGGGAGACAGGGAGCTCCTACGAGCAGTACTTC. This translates into CSVGETGSSYEQYF.